The next 19 T cell receptor beta chains were all read from a single sample in a study of shared clonotypes between healthy human individuals. The table came from immunoSEQ multiplex PCR; TCRdb's copy has only in-frame clones and leaves some out. The sample lists around 320,000 clones, around nine tenths occurring once. Sequenced material: memory CD8+ T cells sorted from blood. Documented subset: CD45RO+ cells pooled with CCR7-negative TemRA cells. These receptors originate from a man in his late teens or twenties in good health.

The chain couples TRBV7-9 to TRBJ1-6; perhaps TRBD1 as D (5 bases). This CDR3 is built from 12 residues. Trimming shortened V by 10 bases and J by 13 bases, and 17 bases separated the two germline ends. Germline V gives CDR1 SEHNR, CDR2 FQNEAQ (reference sequence). CDR3: CATRQGLTPLHF. The DNA of the CDR3 is TGTGCCACCAGGCAGGGATTAACGCCCCTCCACTTT.

The V gene is TRBV7-9, the J gene TRBJ2-7, with D perhaps TRBD1 (6 bases). Trimming removed 5 bases from V and 5 bases from J, with 16 bases in between. Looked up from germline, CDR1 is SEHNR and CDR2 is FQNEAQ (reference sequence). The CDR3 length is 14 residues. CDR3 sequence (DNA): TGTGCCAGCAGCCGAAACAGGGTTGGGAACGAGCAGTACTTC. This gives the protein CASSRNRVGNEQYF.

The chain combines TRBV27 with TRBJ2-7; 10 bases align to TRBD1. Trimming removed 6 bases from V and 4 bases from J; junction bases left unmatched: 6. Germline V CDR1 and CDR2: MNHEY, SMNVEV (reference sequence). This CDR3 spans 14 amino acids. CDR3: CASSAGTGEYEQYF. The CDR3 bases are TGTGCCAGCAGCGCCGGGACAGGGGAGTACGAGCAGTACTTC.

The J gene is TRBJ2-7, the V gene TRBV4-3; D unresolved. Germline CDR1 reads LGHNA; CDR2 reads YSLEER. The CDR3 spans 16 residues. V was clipped by 2 bases and J by 2 bases, with 16 bases between them. The CDR3 DNA reads as TGCGCCAGCAGCCAATCAATAGCAGGAGAGGCCTACGAGCAGTACTTC. Its protein product is CASSQSIAGEAYEQYF.

This chain links TRBV7-9 with TRBJ2-5; weak D call: TRBD1 (6 bases). From germline, CDR1 is SEHNR and CDR2 FQNEAQ (reference sequence). V lost 5 bases, J lost 2 bases, and 15 bases lay in between. The CDR3 length is 15 residues. The CDR3 nucleotides read TGTGCCAGCAGCGACGGGACAACAGCGCAAGAGACCCAGTACTTC. The encoded protein is CASSDGTTAQETQYF.

This chain links TRBV7-9 with TRBJ2-7; D possibly uses TRBD1 or TRBD2 (5 bases each). Trimming cost V 5 bases and J 6 bases, with 11 bases left between them. CDR3 length equals 12 residues. Germline-derived CDR1 and CDR2 are SEHNR and FQNEAQ (reference sequence). The CDR3 sequence: CASSPWDGEQYF. CDR3 bases: TGTGCCAGCAGCCCTTGGGACGGCGAGCAGTACTTC. The whole variable domain, remainder taken from reference TRBV7-9 and TRBJ2-7, is DTGVSQNPRHKITKRGQNVTFRCDPISEHNRLYWYRQTLGQGPEFLTYFQNEAQLEKSRLLSDRFSAERPKGSFSTLEIQRTEQGDSAMYLCASSPWDGEQYFGPGTRLTVT.

This chain links TRBV28 with TRBJ2-2; TRBD2 matches at 10 bases. The CDR3 has 16 residues. The germline CDR1 and CDR2 sequences are MDHEN and SYDVKM. J was trimmed by 3 bases and V by 4 bases; bases with no gene match: 5. CDR3 residues: CASSSESGRDTGELFF. CDR3 bases: TGTGCCAGCAGTTCCGAAAGCGGGAGGGACACCGGGGAGCTGTTTTTT.

The rearrangement joins TRBV2 to TRBJ2-5, with 10 positions matching TRBD2. Trimming removed 6 bases from V and 5 bases from J; junction bases left unmatched: 9. Per germline, CDR1 SNHLY and CDR2 FYNNEI. The CDR3 loop spans 15 amino acids. In DNA form, the CDR3 reads TGTGCCAGCAGGGGCCCGGGACTAGCGAGGGAGACCCAGTACTTC. This sequence encodes CASRGPGLARETQYF.

CDR3: CASNARLAGAYEQYF. The CDR3 nucleotides are TGTGCCAGCAATGCCAGACTAGCGGGGGCCTACGAGCAGTACTTC. J is TRBJ2-7 and V is TRBV6-1; TRBD2 matches at 12 bases. This CDR3 comprises 15 residues. With 7 bases clipped from V and 2 bases from J, the junction kept 6 bases outside the gene matches. Germline V gene lookup returns CDR1 MNHNS and CDR2 SASEGT.

The chain carries TRBV4-1 and TRBJ1-2; TRBD1 matches at 8 bases. CDR1 is MGHRA, CDR2 YSYEKL, per germline. This CDR3 spans 16 amino acids. V was clipped by 1 base and J by 5 bases; unmatched bases: 9. For the CDR3, the DNA is TGCGCCAGCAGCCAAGCCTGGACAGGGATGGAGTATGGCTACACCTTC. Amino acids: CASSQAWTGMEYGYTF.

The V gene is TRBV28, the J gene TRBJ2-2, with TRBD2 matching over 7 bases. J was trimmed by 0 bases and V by 2 bases; bases with no gene match: 0. This CDR3 spans 15 amino acids. CDR1 is MDHEN and CDR2 is SYDVKM in the germline V gene. The CDR3 DNA reads as TGTGCCAGCAGTTTAGCGGGGGCGAACACCGGGGAGCTGTTTTTT. Amino acid sequence: CASSLAGANTGELFF.

This clone was recorded once. V usage is TRBV10-2 and J usage is TRBJ2-5, with D perhaps TRBD1 or TRBD2 (6 bases each). CDR3 length: 18 residues. CDR1 and CDR2 from the germline V gene are WSHSY and SAAADI. V was cut by 8 bases and J by 0 bases, with 25 bases left in between. CDR3 bases: TGCGCCAGCCGCGTGGGGGGCCCCGCTGCGGAGTACCAAGAGACCCAGTACTTC. Amino acid sequence: CASRVGGPAAEYQETQYF.

J is TRBJ2-3 and V is TRBV18; 14 bases line up with TRBD2. J gave up 4 bases and V 8 bases, and 11 bases lay outside the gene matches. The CDR3 consists of 17 residues. The germline gives CDR1 KGHSH, CDR2 LQKENI. The CDR3: CASTSRTSGRRSDTQYF. The DNA for the CDR3 is TGTGCCAGCACTAGTAGGACTAGCGGGAGGCGATCAGATACGCAGTATTTT.

This chain uses TRBV2 with TRBJ1-2, with D unresolved. V shed 2 bases and J shed 4 bases, with 14 bases lying between them. CDR1 SNHLY and CDR2 FYNNEI come from the germline V gene. This CDR3 comprises 15 residues. This CDR3 is CASSEIGESSYGYTF. DNA for the CDR3: TGTGCCAGCAGTGAAATTGGTGAGAGCTCCTATGGCTACACCTTC.

This chain uses TRBV30 with TRBJ2-2; D gene unclear. Germline CDR1 GTSNPN, CDR2 SVGIG (reference sequence). V was cut by 0 bases and J by 4 bases, with 9 bases left in between. The CDR3 spans 14 residues. CDR3 amino acids: CAWSVSPLTGELFF. The CDR3 nucleotides read TGTGCCTGGAGTGTATCCCCCCTCACCGGGGAGCTGTTTTTT.

A remark on this clone: Other nucleotide sequences in the sample specify the same CDR3. The chain carries TRBV6-1 and TRBJ2-1; D ambiguous. Deletions cut 2 bases from V and 6 bases from J, with 5 bases between. This CDR3 comprises 12 residues. Germline V gene sequence: CDR1 MNHNS, CDR2 SASEGT. The CDR3 protein is CASSEPGNEQFF. The CDR3 nucleotides are TGTGCCAGCAGTGAACCAGGCAATGAGCAGTTCTTC.

The rearrangement uses TRBV6-6 and TRBJ2-7, with D unresolved. V was clipped by 3 bases and J by 0 bases, with 12 bases between them. This CDR3 has 15 residues. Germline V gene sequence: CDR1 MNHNY, CDR2 SVGAGI (reference sequence). CDR3 DNA: TGTGCCAGCAGTTATGAGGCGCTAACCTCCTACGAGCAGTACTTC. This sequence encodes CASSYEALTSYEQYF.

The J gene is TRBJ2-2, the V gene TRBV5-4; TRBD2 matches at 11 bases. The ends lost 5 bases at V and 4 bases at J; junction bases unmatched: 10. CDR1 and CDR2 (germline): SGHNT, YYREEE (reference sequence). This CDR3 comprises 17 residues. The CDR3 DNA follows: TGTGCCAGCAGACCGTCCCTAGCGGGAGGTTTCACCGGGGAGCTGTTTTTT. The encoded protein is CASRPSLAGGFTGELFF.

The chain is built from TRBV29-1 and TRBJ2-3; 8 nucleotides match TRBD2. Germline lookup yields CDR1 SQVTM and CDR2 ANQGSEA. V was pared by 3 bases and J by 0 bases, with 5 bases of the junction left unmatched. The length of the CDR3 is 15 residues. The DNA for the CDR3 is TGCAGCGTTGATTGGCGGGAGGCTAGCACAGATACGCAGTATTTT. Residues: CSVDWREASTDTQYF.